This TCR beta chain was recorded in a study of tumor and adjacent non-tumor tissue in lung cancer. With regard to this clonotype: What it binds is unknown.

Study outcomes and limitations: Tumor TCR diversity, when higher, was linked to shorter survival. Top 100 clones took a larger repertoire share in normal lung. Tumor tissue had significantly higher TCR diversity than normal lung.

This sample's RNA came from whole unsorted tissue. The normal lung tissue was taken more than 3 cm from the tumor edge. The CDR3 is 14 amino acids. Trimming at V came to 5 bases and at J to 4 bases, leaving 4 bases not matched to a gene. A modified ARM-PCR protocol with three rounds of nested PCR amplified TCRbeta. One entry per CDR3 protein, called by TCRdb with MiXCR from the multiplex PCR reads. The table lists 70,000 to 90,000 distinct CDR3 sequences, roughly 80% of them singletons, with 51% in the top ten. Sequencing was carried out using distant non-tumor lung tissue. This sequence joins TRBV12-3 or TRBV12-4 and TRBJ2-1; 8 bases are a match to TRBD1. The sequence was collected from a man between 60 and 75 years old with non-small cell lung cancer. In nucleotides, the CDR3 is TGTGCCAGCAGTGGGACAGGCGAATACAATGAGCAGTTCTTC. As protein: CASSGTGEYNEQFF.